This T cell receptor (beta chain) came from a study of beta chain features in type 1 diabetes. The CDR3 is 14 residues long. V was cut by 5 bases and J by 1 base, with 11 bases left in between. Germline V gene sequence: CDR1 SQVTM, CDR2 ANQGSEA. Overall study results and limits: Type 1 diabetes patients had fewer VDJ junction insertions and more deletions. In all four CD4+ subsets, TCRB CDR3 length was significantly, moderately reduced in type 1 diabetes.

A note on this clone: The antigen remains unidentified.

The study reverse transcribed the entire isolated RNA, so it sequenced expressed TCRB transcripts. About 3.57 million reads per sample were averaged for naive, central memory and regulatory samples. TCRdb keeps only in-frame clones here, not all; method: immunoSEQ multiplex PCR. The data contain roughly 340,000 clones, around an eighth of them seen just once; the ten biggest clones take up 0.01%. The sequenced sample was naive CD4+ T cells from blood. The genes are TRBV29-1 and TRBJ2-2, with D possibly TRBD2 on 5 matching bases. This receptor was obtained from a woman between 18 and 30 years old with type 1 diabetes. DNA for the CDR3: TGCAGCGTTTGGACTGGAGTGAACACCGGGGAGCTGTTTTTT. Its translation: CSVWTGVNTGELFF.